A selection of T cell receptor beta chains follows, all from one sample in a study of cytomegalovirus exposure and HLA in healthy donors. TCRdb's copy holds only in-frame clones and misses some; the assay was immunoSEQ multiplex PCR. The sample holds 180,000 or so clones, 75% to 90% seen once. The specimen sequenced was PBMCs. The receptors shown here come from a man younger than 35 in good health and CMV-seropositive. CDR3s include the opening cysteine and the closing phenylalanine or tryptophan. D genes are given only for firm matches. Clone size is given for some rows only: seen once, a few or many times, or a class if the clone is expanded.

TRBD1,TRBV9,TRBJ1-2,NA,TGTGCCAGCAGCGTGGACAGGGGGCGGGATGGCTACACCTTC,CASSVDRGRDGYTF
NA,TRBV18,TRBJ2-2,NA,TGTGCCAGCTCAAAACAGGGAACCGGGGAGCTGTTTTTT,CASSKQGTGELFF
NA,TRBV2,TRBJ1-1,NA,TGTGCCAGCAGTGAAGGGGGAGAATGGGGGAGGTCGCCTGAAGCTTTCTTT,CASSEGGEWGRSPEAFF
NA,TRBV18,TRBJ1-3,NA,TGTGCCAGCTCATCATACAGGGACGCTGGAAACACCATATATTTT,CASSSYRDAGNTIYF
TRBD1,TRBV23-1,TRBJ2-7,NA,TGCGCCAGCAGTTCTAAAGCCGGGACAGGGAGCTCCTACGAGCAGTACTTC,CASSSKAGTGSSYEQYF
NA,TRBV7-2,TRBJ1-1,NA,TGTGCCAGCAGCTCAGGCTCGAACACTGAAGCTTTCTTT,CASSSGSNTEAFF
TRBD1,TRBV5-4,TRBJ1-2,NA,TGTGCCAGCAGCTTGGGTACAGGGGTGAACTATGGCTACACCTTC,CASSLGTGVNYGYTF
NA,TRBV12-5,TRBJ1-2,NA,TGTGCTAGTGGTTTGGTAGGCAGGTCTGGCTACACCTTC,CASGLVGRSGYTF
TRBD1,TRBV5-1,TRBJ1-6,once,TGCGCCAGCAGCATAGGGACAGGGCGGGTGGATAATTCACCCCTCCACTTT,CASSIGTGRVDNSPLHF
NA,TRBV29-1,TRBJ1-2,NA,TGCAGCGTTGAAGGGGGCGCAGGGCCAATCCGCTATGGCTACACCTTC,CSVEGGAGPIRYGYTF
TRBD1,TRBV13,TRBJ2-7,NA,TGTGCCAGCAGCTCGCGCCCGGGACAGGGTCCCTACGAGCAGTACTTC,CASSSRPGQGPYEQYF
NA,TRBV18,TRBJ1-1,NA,TGTGCCAGCTCACCGTCGGTGAACACTGAAGCTTTCTTT,CASSPSVNTEAFF
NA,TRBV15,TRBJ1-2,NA,TGTGCCACCAGCAGAGCCCAGGGGATTAACTATGGCTACACCTTC,CATSRAQGINYGYTF
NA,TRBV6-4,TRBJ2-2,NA,TGTGCCAGCAGTGACACCCAGAAGAACACCGGGGAGCTGTTTTTT,CASSDTQKNTGELFF
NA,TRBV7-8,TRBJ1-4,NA,TGTGCCAGCAGCTTACCCCAAACGCCGGGGTTTGAAAAACTGTTTTTT,CASSLPQTPGFEKLFF
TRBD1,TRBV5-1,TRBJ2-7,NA,TGCGCCAGCAGCTTGGGGCCAGGGGGCGCCTACGAGCAGTACTTC,CASSLGPGGAYEQYF
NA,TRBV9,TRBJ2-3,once,TGTGCCAGCAGCGTAGTGGGACAAAAGGATACGCAGTATTTT,CASSVVGQKDTQYF
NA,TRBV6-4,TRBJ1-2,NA,TGTGCCAGCAGTGACCCATTTTACAGGTATGGCTACACCTTC,CASSDPFYRYGYTF
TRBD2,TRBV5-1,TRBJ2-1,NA,TGCGCCAGCAGCTTGGAAGGCGGGGGGGCGAGCTCCTACAATGAGCAGTTCTTC,CASSLEGGGASSYNEQFF
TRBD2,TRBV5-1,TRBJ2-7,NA,TGCGCCAGCAGCCGGGGACTAGCGGGGGGGGAGTCCTACGAGCAGTACTTC,CASSRGLAGGESYEQYF
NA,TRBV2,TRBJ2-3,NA,TGTGCCAGCAAGGAGGGGCCAGATACGCAGTATTTT,CASKEGPDTQYF
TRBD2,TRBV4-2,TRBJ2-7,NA,TGTGCCAGCAGCCAAGTTGAGGGGACTAGCGGTTACGAGCAGTACTTC,CASSQVEGTSGYEQYF
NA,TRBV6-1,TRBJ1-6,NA,TGTGCCAGCAGTGCTCGGGTCCACCTCTTCTATAATTCACCCCTCCACTTT,CASSARVHLFYNSPLHF
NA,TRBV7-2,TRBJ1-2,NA,TGTGCCAGCAGCCAATTCAGGGTTGTTGGCTACACCTTC,CASSQFRVVGYTF
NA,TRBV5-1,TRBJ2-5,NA,TGCGCCAGCAGCCCTACTGCCAAAGAGACCCAGTACTTC,CASSPTAKETQYF
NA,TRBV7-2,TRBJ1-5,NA,TGTGCCAGCAGCCCACAACAGGGCAATCAGCCCCAGCATTTT,CASSPQQGNQPQHF
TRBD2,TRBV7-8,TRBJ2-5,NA,TGTGCCAGCAGCCCCCGTTTTAGTAGCGGGGGGGCTTTTGAGACCCAGTACTTC,CASSPRFSSGGAFETQYF
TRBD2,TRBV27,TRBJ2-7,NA,TGTGCCAGCAGTTTGAAGCGGGGGGGCCGCGAGCAGTACTTC,CASSLKRGGREQYF
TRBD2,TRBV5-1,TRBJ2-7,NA,TGCGCCAGCAGAAGTGGGACTAGCGGGGGGGCGAGGGAGCAGTACTTC,CASRSGTSGGAREQYF
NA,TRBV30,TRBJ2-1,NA,TGTGCCCGGAGTGTCCCGGAGCGCTCCTACAATGAGCAGTTCTTC,CARSVPERSYNEQFF
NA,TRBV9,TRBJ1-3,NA,TGTGCCAGCAGCGCCGCGGACAGCTCTGGAAACACCATATATTTT,CASSAADSSGNTIYF